A single sample gave rise to the 2 T cell receptor beta chains below, sequenced in a study of OX40 agonist ivuxolimab in advanced cancers. Profiling relied on immunoSEQ multiplex PCR, and the TCRdb table lists in-frame clones only, not all of them. Here the sample spans approximately 70,000 clones, 85% being singletons. The specimen was CD4+ or CD8+ T cells sorted from blood, collected in a trial of the OX40 agonist ivuxolimab. The receptors derive from an adult with an advanced solid tumor such as melanoma, head and neck, liver or kidney cancer.

This clone has a count of ten or more. This chain uses TRBV28 with TRBJ1-1, with TRBD1 identical over 12 bases. The CDR3 has 18 amino acids. Per the germline V gene, CDR1 is MDHEN and CDR2 is SYDVKM. The junction had 7 bases not matched to a gene; V was cut back by 0 bases and J by 2 bases. CDR3 nucleotide sequence: TGTGCCAGCAGTTTATGGCACCGGGACAGGGGGCTTAACACTGAAGCTTTCTTT. Protein sequence: CASSLWHRDRGLNTEAFF.

The chain links TRBV6-6 to TRBJ1-4; D is perhaps TRBD1 (5 bases). Looked up from germline, CDR1 is MNHNY and CDR2 is SVGAGI (reference sequence). The length of the CDR3 is 14 residues. V was pared by 6 bases and J by 8 bases, with 16 bases between. This CDR3 reads CASREQVLGEKLFF. CDR3 nucleotide sequence: TGTGCCAGCAGGGAACAGGTACTAGGAGAAAAACTGTTTTTT.